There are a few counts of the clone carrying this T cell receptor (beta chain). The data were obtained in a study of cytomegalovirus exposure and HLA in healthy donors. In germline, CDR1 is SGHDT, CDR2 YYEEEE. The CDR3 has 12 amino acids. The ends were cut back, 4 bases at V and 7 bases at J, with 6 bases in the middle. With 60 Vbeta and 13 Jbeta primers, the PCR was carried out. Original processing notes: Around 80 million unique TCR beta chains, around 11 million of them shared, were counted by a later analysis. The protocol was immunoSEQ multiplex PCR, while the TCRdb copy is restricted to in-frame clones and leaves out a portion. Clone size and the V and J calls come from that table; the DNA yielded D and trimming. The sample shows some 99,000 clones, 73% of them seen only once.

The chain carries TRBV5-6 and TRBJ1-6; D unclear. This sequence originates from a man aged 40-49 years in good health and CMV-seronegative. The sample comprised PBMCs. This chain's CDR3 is CASSGSNSPLHF. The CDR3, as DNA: TGTGCCAGCAGCGGGAGCAATTCACCCCTCCACTTT.